Listed below are T cell receptor beta chains from one sample, sequenced in a study of Graves' ophthalmopathy and Graves' hyperthyroidism. Each CDR3 protein is one row after TCRdb ran MiXCR on the multiplex PCR reads. The sample contains 200,000 to 250,000 distinct CDR3 sequences, 45% of which appear only once. The sequencing sample was made of peripheral blood. The source of these receptors is an adult man with Graves' ophthalmopathy. The CDR3 runs from the conserved cysteine through the conserved F or W. A D gene is named only where the DNA matches it firmly. Clone size is not always given. Where it is, it says once, few, many or a class for expanded clones.

TRBV29-1	few	-	TRBJ2-7	CSALGARGNEQYF	TGCAGCGCCCTAGGGGCGCGAGGGAACGAGCAGTACTTC
TRBV29-1	few	-	TRBJ2-3	CSVGLARRDTQYF	TGCAGCGTTGGCCTAGCGCGAAGGGATACGCAGTATTTT
TRBV9	-	-	TRBJ1-2	CASSFPGRHGYTF	TGTGCCAGCAGCTTTCCGGGACGGCATGGCTACACCTTC
TRBV10-3	-	-	TRBJ1-4	CAIRSMEGGVNEKLFF	TGTGCCATCAGATCAATGGAGGGGGGTGTTAATGAAAAACTGTTTTTT
TRBV29-1	-	TRBD1	TRBJ1-1	CSVAETGGFAEAFF	TGCAGCGTTGCGGAGACAGGGGGCTTCGCTGAAGCTTTCTTT
TRBV2	once	TRBD1	TRBJ2-7	CASITKQGSYEQYF	TGTGCCAGCATAACGAAACAGGGGTCGTACGAGCAGTACTTC
TRBV25-1	-	-	TRBJ1-4	CASSWYRPQGEKLFF	TGTGCCAGCAGCTGGTACCGGCCCCAGGGGGAAAAACTGTTTTTT
TRBV2	-	TRBD1	TRBJ2-7	CASSDGTDSYEQYF	TGTGCCAGCAGTGATGGGACAGACTCCTACGAGCAGTACTTC
TRBV7-9	-	TRBD2	TRBJ2-7	CASSPGLAGIHEQYF	TGTGCCAGCAGTCCCGGACTAGCGGGTATCCACGAGCAGTACTTC
TRBV7-9	few	-	TRBJ2-7	CATSQGRSEQYF	TGTGCCACGTCACAGGGGAGGTCCGAGCAGTACTTC
TRBV20-1	-	TRBD1	TRBJ2-7	CSAMDTGTDAYEQYF	TGCAGTGCTATGGATACCGGGACAGATGCCTACGAGCAGTACTTC
TRBV7-3	few	-	TRBJ2-7	CASRITLGRACEQYF	TGTGCCAGCAGAATTACCTTGGGCAGGGCCTGCGAGCAGTACTTC
TRBV5-1	-	-	TRBJ1-4	CASSRTPSFDPTNEKLFF	TGCGCCAGCTCTAGGACGCCTAGTTTCGATCCAACTAATGAAAAACTGTTTTTT
TRBV27	once	-	TRBJ2-7	CASSFGSQLSEQYF	TGTGCCAGCAGTTTTGGATCCCAACTAAGCGAGCAGTACTTC
TRBV7-2	-	-	TRBJ1-1	CASSSGGGAEAFF	TGTGCCAGCAGCTCGGGGGGGGGGGCTGAAGCTTTCTTT
TRBV7-9	-	TRBD1	TRBJ2-6	CASNPQGASSGANVLTF	TGTGCCAGCAACCCACAGGGGGCTAGCTCTGGGGCCAACGTCCTGACTTTC
TRBV12-3/TRBV12-4	-	TRBD1	TRBJ1-5	CASSLGDSKETQHF	TGTGCCAGCAGCTTGGGGGACAGCAAAGAGACCCAGCATTTT
TRBV7-9	-	-	TRBJ1-1	CASSLGGGVSTFF	TGTGCCAGCAGTTTAGGAGGGGGTGTCTCAACTTTCTTT
TRBV15	few	TRBD1	TRBJ1-6	CATSPRQGLNSPLHF	TGTGCCACCAGCCCCCGACAGGGGTTGAATTCACCCCTCCACTTT
TRBV9	few	TRBD1	TRBJ1-6	CASSSGTGGISPLHF	TGTGCCAGCAGCTCGGGGACAGGGGGCATCTCACCCCTCCACTTT
TRBV7-9	-	-	TRBJ2-6	CASVTRVANVLTF	TGTGCCAGCGTAACCCGGGTGGCCAACGTCCTGACTTTC
TRBV6-5	few	TRBD1	TRBJ1-2	CASSYSQGAVGYTF	TGTGCCAGCAGTTACTCGCAGGGGGCAGTTGGCTACACCTTC
TRBV29-1	-	-	TRBJ1-4	CSVEVENGEKLFF	TGCAGCGTTGAAGTTGAAAACGGAGAAAAACTGTTTTTT
TRBV7-2	-	TRBD1	TRBJ2-7	CASTRGDRGTYEQYF	TGTGCCAGCACCCGCGGGGACAGGGGAACCTACGAGCAGTACTTC
TRBV19	few	-	TRBJ1-2	CASSGVEENYGYTF	TGTGCCAGTAGTGGGGTTGAGGAAAACTATGGCTACACCTTC
TRBV7-9	-	TRBD2	TRBJ2-5	CASSAAKTSGTEETQYF	TGTGCCAGCAGCGCCGCTAAGACTAGCGGTACTGAAGAGACCCAGTACTTC
TRBV12-3/TRBV12-4	-	-	TRBJ1-5	CASSLWGRDQPQHF	TGTGCCAGCAGTTTGTGGGGTAGGGATCAGCCCCAGCATTTT
TRBV14	-	-	TRBJ2-5	CASSYHMGLIQETQYF	TGTGCCAGCAGCTATCATATGGGACTGATCCAAGAGACCCAGTACTTC
TRBV24-1	-	-	TRBJ1-5	CATSDSNEGREGYQPQHF	TGTGCCACCAGTGATTCTAATGAGGGGCGCGAGGGATATCAGCCCCAGCATTTT
TRBV6-1	-	-	TRBJ1-2	CASSEVGGLNYGYTF	TGTGCCAGCAGTGAAGTCGGTGGACTTAACTATGGCTACACCTTC
TRBV10-3	-	-	TRBJ1-5	CAISGGTNRVEQPQHF	TGTGCCATCAGTGGAGGAACAAACAGGGTTGAGCAGCCCCAGCATTTT
TRBV15	many	-	TRBJ2-5	CATSRDQGRETQYF	TGTGCCACCAGCAGAGATCAAGGGAGGGAGACCCAGTACTTC
TRBV13	-	-	TRBJ1-4	CASSEGVFTNEKLFF	TGTGCCAGCAGCGAAGGAGTATTTACTAATGAAAAACTGTTTTTT
TRBV12-3/TRBV12-4	many	-	TRBJ1-1	CASSQRGGTEAFF	TGTGCCAGCAGTCAGCGGGGGGGGACTGAAGCTTTCTTT
TRBV7-3	few	-	TRBJ2-2	CASSLTYSPVTGELFF	TGTGCCAGCAGCTTAACGTACAGTCCGGTCACCGGGGAGCTGTTTTTT
TRBV7-2	-	-	TRBJ2-2	CASSLYRIPGELFF	TGTGCCAGCAGCTTATACAGGATTCCCGGGGAGCTGTTTTTT
TRBV19	once	-	TRBJ1-2	CASSIVGGAYGYTF	TGTGCCAGTAGTATAGTCGGGGGCGCCTATGGCTACACCTTC
TRBV7-6	many	TRBD1	TRBJ1-1	CASSLGYRGRTEAFF	TGTGCCAGCAGCTTAGGTTACAGGGGGCGTACTGAAGCTTTCTTT
TRBV20-1	few	-	TRBJ2-5	CSARVGNIETQYF	TGCAGTGCTAGAGTCGGGAATATCGAGACCCAGTACTTC
TRBV6-5	-	-	TRBJ2-7	CASKAVDTSSYEQYF	TGTGCCAGCAAAGCAGTAGACACCTCATCCTACGAGCAGTACTTC
TRBV2	-	-	TRBJ1-1	CASSGFGGNTEAFF	TGTGCCAGCAGTGGCTTTGGAGGGAACACTGAAGCTTTCTTT
TRBV5-1	-	-	TRBJ1-3	CASSPDPSSGNTIYF	TGCGCCAGCAGCCCCGACCCAAGCTCTGGAAACACCATATATTTT
TRBV10-3	-	-	TRBJ2-7	CASSYSEYYEQYF	TGTGCCAGCAGTTACTCTGAATACTACGAGCAGTACTTC
TRBV12-3/TRBV12-4	few	TRBD1	TRBJ1-4	CASSPGQNDEKLFF	TGTGCCAGCAGTCCGGGACAGAACGATGAAAAACTGTTTTTT
TRBV5-1	few	-	TRBJ1-1	CASSLAPAIEAFF	TGCGCCAGCAGCTTGGCGCCGGCGATTGAAGCTTTCTTT
TRBV6-2/TRBV6-3	-	-	TRBJ2-7	CASSLAGGSSYEQYF	TGTGCCAGCAGTCTCGCCGGCGGTAGCTCCTACGAGCAGTACTTC